This T cell receptor (beta chain) was found in a study of cytotoxic CD8 clonotypes in ibrutinib-treated CLL. This clone was observed a single time. This table comes from immunoSEQ multiplex PCR, and its TCRdb copy is limited to in-frame clones, with some not included. The table has about 140,000 clones, around 93% seen once. This clonotype was obtained from a human donor with chronic lymphocytic leukemia. The starting material was PBMCs, obtained after 12 months of ibrutinib treatment.

This chain's CDR3 is CSALSGSQRLNTGELFF. The CDR3 nucleotides are TGCAGCGCCCTATCGGGGAGCCAGCGGCTGAACACCGGGGAGCTGTTTTTT. The gene calls are TRBV29-1 and TRBJ2-2, with D possibly TRBD2 on 5 matching bases. V was clipped by 7 bases and J by 1 base, with 22 bases between them. CDR1 SQVTM and CDR2 ANQGSEA come from the germline V gene. The CDR3 runs 17 residues.